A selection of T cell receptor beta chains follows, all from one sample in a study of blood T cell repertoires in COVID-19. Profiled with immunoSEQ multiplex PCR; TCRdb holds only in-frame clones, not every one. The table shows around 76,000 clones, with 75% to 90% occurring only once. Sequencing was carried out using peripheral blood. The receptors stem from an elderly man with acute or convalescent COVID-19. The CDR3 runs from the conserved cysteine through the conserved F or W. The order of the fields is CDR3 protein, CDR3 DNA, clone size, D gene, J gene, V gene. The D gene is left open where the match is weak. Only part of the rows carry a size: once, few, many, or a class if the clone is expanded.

CDR3 protein: CASSQEISGGATGELFF
CDR3 DNA: TGTGCCAGCAGCCAAGAGATTAGCGGGGGGGCAACCGGGGAGCTGTTTTTT
clone size: NA
D gene: TRBD2
J gene: TRBJ2-2
V gene: TRBV4-2

CDR3 protein: CASSLRPRGDLNTEAFF
CDR3 DNA: TGTGCCAGCAGCTTAAGGCCCAGGGGAGATTTGAACACTGAAGCTTTCTTT
clone size: few
D gene: NA
J gene: TRBJ1-1
V gene: TRBV11-2

CDR3 protein: CATRPAGPTDTQYF
CDR3 DNA: TGTGCCACCAGACCAGCGGGCCCCACAGATACGCAGTATTTT
clone size: NA
D gene: NA
J gene: TRBJ2-3
V gene: TRBV24-1

CDR3 protein: CASSPRTGRSNQPQHF
CDR3 DNA: TGTGCCAGTAGTCCCCGGACAGGGAGGAGCAATCAGCCCCAGCATTTT
clone size: NA
D gene: TRBD1
J gene: TRBJ1-5
V gene: TRBV19

CDR3 protein: CASSLTGWADTQYF
CDR3 DNA: TGTGCCAGCAGCTTAACAGGGTGGGCAGATACGCAGTATTTT
clone size: NA
D gene: NA
J gene: TRBJ2-3
V gene: TRBV7-2

CDR3 protein: CASSPRDGQGVNSYEQYF
CDR3 DNA: TGCGCCAGCAGCCCAAGGGACGGACAGGGGGTAAATTCCTACGAGCAGTACTTC
clone size: NA
D gene: TRBD1
J gene: TRBJ2-7
V gene: TRBV4-1

CDR3 protein: CASSEQTNTGELFF
CDR3 DNA: TGTGCCAGCAGTGAACAGACGAACACCGGGGAGCTGTTTTTT
clone size: once
D gene: NA
J gene: TRBJ2-2
V gene: TRBV25-1

CDR3 protein: CASVEDMNTEAFF
CDR3 DNA: TGTGCCAGCGTCGAGGATATGAACACTGAAGCTTTCTTT
clone size: NA
D gene: NA
J gene: TRBJ1-1
V gene: TRBV2

CDR3 protein: CASSWGKAGETQYF
CDR3 DNA: TGTGCCAGCAGCTGGGGAAAAGCGGGAGAGACCCAGTACTTC
clone size: NA
D gene: NA
J gene: TRBJ2-5
V gene: TRBV7-2

CDR3 protein: CASRPGDGTEYGYTF
CDR3 DNA: TGTGCCAGCAGACCAGGGGACGGGACGGAGTATGGCTACACCTTC
clone size: few
D gene: NA
J gene: TRBJ1-2
V gene: TRBV7-2

CDR3 protein: CASSNVPGEQYF
CDR3 DNA: TGTGCCAGCAGCAACGTCCCCGGTGAGCAGTACTTC
clone size: NA
D gene: NA
J gene: TRBJ2-7
V gene: TRBV6-2/TRBV6-3

CDR3 protein: CASSFGRNTEAFF
CDR3 DNA: TGTGCCAGCAGTTTTGGTAGAAACACTGAAGCTTTCTTT
clone size: NA
D gene: NA
J gene: TRBJ1-1
V gene: TRBV28

CDR3 protein: CASIWTGGYNEQYF
CDR3 DNA: TGTGCCAGCATATGGACAGGGGGCTACAACGAGCAGTACTTC
clone size: NA
D gene: TRBD1
J gene: TRBJ2-7
V gene: TRBV2

CDR3 protein: CASSQGDRVYGYTF
CDR3 DNA: TGTGCCAGCAGCCAGGGGGACAGGGTCTATGGCTACACCTTC
clone size: few
D gene: TRBD1
J gene: TRBJ1-2
V gene: TRBV7-9

CDR3 protein: CASSLSSQGVKETQYF
CDR3 DNA: TGCGCCAGCAGCTTGAGTTCTCAGGGGGTTAAAGAGACCCAGTACTTC
clone size: NA
D gene: TRBD1
J gene: TRBJ2-5
V gene: TRBV5-1

CDR3 protein: CASSSHFDTDNEQFF
CDR3 DNA: TGTGCCAGCAGTTCCCATTTCGACACAGACAATGAGCAGTTCTTC
clone size: NA
D gene: NA
J gene: TRBJ2-1
V gene: TRBV6-2/TRBV6-3

CDR3 protein: CEGLPLLGYTF
CDR3 DNA: TGTGAGGGCCTACCACTACTCGGCTACACCTTC
clone size: NA
D gene: NA
J gene: TRBJ1-2
V gene: TRBV20-1

CDR3 protein: CASSPKLTTGGFYNEQFF
CDR3 DNA: TGTGCCAGCAGCCCCAAATTAACGACAGGGGGCTTCTACAATGAGCAGTTCTTC
clone size: NA
D gene: TRBD1
J gene: TRBJ2-1
V gene: TRBV7-9

CDR3 protein: CASSPKGTGGNKAGANVLTF
CDR3 DNA: TGTGCCAGCTCACCGAAGGGGACAGGGGGAAATAAGGCTGGGGCCAACGTCCTGACTTTC
clone size: NA
D gene: TRBD1
J gene: TRBJ2-6
V gene: TRBV18

CDR3 protein: CASSSPRASGGAYEQYF
CDR3 DNA: TGTGCCAGCAGCTCCCCTCGGGCTAGCGGGGGGGCCTACGAGCAGTACTTC
clone size: NA
D gene: TRBD2
J gene: TRBJ2-7
V gene: TRBV5-4

CDR3 protein: CATTSGIQKGDTQYF
CDR3 DNA: TGTGCCACGACTAGCGGGATCCAGAAGGGAGATACGCAGTATTTT
clone size: NA
D gene: TRBD2
J gene: TRBJ2-3
V gene: TRBV6-5

CDR3 protein: CASSSEGVREGSGDTQYF
CDR3 DNA: TGTGCCAGCAGCTCCGAAGGGGTGCGGGAGGGTTCAGGAGATACGCAGTATTTT
clone size: few
D gene: TRBD2
J gene: TRBJ2-3
V gene: TRBV7-2

CDR3 protein: CASSYFSPGLAGPSTAQYF
CDR3 DNA: TGTGCCAGCAGCTATTTCTCGCCGGGACTAGCGGGACCCTCAACAGCGCAGTATTTT
clone size: NA
D gene: TRBD2
J gene: TRBJ2-3
V gene: TRBV27

CDR3 protein: CASRTIAGAYYEQYF
CDR3 DNA: TGTGCCAGCAGGACCATAGCGGGTGCCTACTACGAGCAGTACTTC
clone size: NA
D gene: TRBD2
J gene: TRBJ2-7
V gene: TRBV6-5

CDR3 protein: CASSRQGGDNEQFF
CDR3 DNA: TGTGCCAGCAGTCGACAGGGGGGGGACAATGAGCAGTTCTTC
clone size: NA
D gene: TRBD1
J gene: TRBJ2-1
V gene: TRBV6-4

CDR3 protein: CASSYSRDYNEQFF
CDR3 DNA: TGTGCCAGCAGTTACTCGAGGGACTACAATGAGCAGTTCTTC
clone size: NA
D gene: NA
J gene: TRBJ2-1
V gene: TRBV6-5

CDR3 protein: CATSRISTGTGNTIYF
CDR3 DNA: TGTGCCACCAGCAGAATATCGACAGGGACAGGAAACACCATATATTTT
clone size: NA
D gene: TRBD1
J gene: TRBJ1-3
V gene: TRBV15